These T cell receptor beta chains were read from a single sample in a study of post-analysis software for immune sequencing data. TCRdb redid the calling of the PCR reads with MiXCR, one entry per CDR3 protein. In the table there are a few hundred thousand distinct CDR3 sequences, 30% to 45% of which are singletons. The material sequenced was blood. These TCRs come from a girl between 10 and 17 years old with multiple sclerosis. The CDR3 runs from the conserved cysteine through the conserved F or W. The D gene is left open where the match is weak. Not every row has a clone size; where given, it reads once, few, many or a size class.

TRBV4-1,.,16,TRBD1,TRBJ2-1,TGCGCCAGCAGCCAAGTCGGGACAGGAGCCTACAATGAGCAGTTCTTC,CASSQVGTGAYNEQFF
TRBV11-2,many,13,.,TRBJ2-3,TGTGCCAGCAGCTCCCAACTAGGAGATACGCAGTATTTT,CASSSQLGDTQYF
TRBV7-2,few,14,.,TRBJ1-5,TGTGCCAGCAGCCTTAGGTATGGGGATCAGCCCCAGCATTTT,CASSLRYGDQPQHF
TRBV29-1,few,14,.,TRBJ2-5,TGCAGCGTTGAACGGGGGGCCGGACAAGAGACCCAGTACTTC,CSVERGAGQETQYF
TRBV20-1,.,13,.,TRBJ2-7,TGCAGTGCTAGAAAACAGGTCTCGGGCGAGCAGTACTTC,CSARKQVSGEQYF
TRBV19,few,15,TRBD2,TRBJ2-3,TGTGCCAGTAGTCTTACTAGCGGGGGCAGGAGTACGCAGTATTTT,CASSLTSGGRSTQYF
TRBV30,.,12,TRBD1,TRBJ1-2,TGTGCCTCATCCCAGGGGGCGCCGGGCTACACCTTC,CASSQGAPGYTF
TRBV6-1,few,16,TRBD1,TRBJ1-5,TGTGCCAGCAGTGCCAGGGGGCGGGGGGGGAATCAGCCCCAGCATTTT,CASSARGRGGNQPQHF
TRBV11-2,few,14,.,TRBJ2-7,TGTGCCAGCAGCTTCGGATCAGGTCTCAGCGAGCAGTACTTC,CASSFGSGLSEQYF
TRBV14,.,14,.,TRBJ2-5,TGTGCCAGCAGCCAATGGAGGGGGCCGGAGACCCAGTACTTC,CASSQWRGPETQYF
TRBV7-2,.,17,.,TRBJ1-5,TGTGCCGGCAGCTTAGCGGGACACCACTATAGCAATCAGCCCCAGCATTTT,CAGSLAGHHYSNQPQHF
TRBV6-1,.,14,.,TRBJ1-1,TGTGCCAGCAGTCGAGAACGGTGGAACACTGAAGCTTTCTTT,CASSRERWNTEAFF
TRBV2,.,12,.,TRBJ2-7,TGTGCCAGCAGGGGAGGGGGCTACGAGCAGTACTTC,CASRGGGYEQYF
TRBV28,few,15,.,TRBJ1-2,TGTGCCAGCAGGTACCCGAGGGGAGCAGGGGCCGGCTACACCTTC,CASRYPRGAGAGYTF
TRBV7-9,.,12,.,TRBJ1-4,TGTGCCAGCAGCTTAGGTCAGAGCTACGTCTCTTTT,CASSLGQSYVSF
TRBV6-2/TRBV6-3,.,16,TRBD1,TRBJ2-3,TGTGCCAGCAGTTCCCTGGGACAGGGTTTCACAGATACGCAGTATTTT,CASSSLGQGFTDTQYF
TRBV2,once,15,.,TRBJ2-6,TGTGCCAGCAAAGTGGGGACTGGGCGGGCCAACGTCCTGACTTTC,CASKVGTGRANVLTF
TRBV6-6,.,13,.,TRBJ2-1,TGTGCCAGCAGTTACTCGTCCTACAATGAGCAGTTCTTC,CASSYSSYNEQFF
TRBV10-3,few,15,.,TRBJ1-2,TGTGCCATCAGTGAGGAGCAAGACCTGGGCCATGGCTACACCTTC,CAISEEQDLGHGYTF
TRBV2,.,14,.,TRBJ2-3,TGTGCCAGCGCCATTCCAGGGACCCGGCTCACGCAGTATTTT,CASAIPGTRLTQYF
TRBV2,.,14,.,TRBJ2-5,TGTGCCAGCACCGACCCGAGGAGGGAGGAGACCCAGTACTTC,CASTDPRREETQYF
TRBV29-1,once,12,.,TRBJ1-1,TGCAGCGCCTGGGGGGGAAATACTGAAGCTTTCTTT,CSAWGGNTEAFF
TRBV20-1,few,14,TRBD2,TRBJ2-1,TGCAGTGGGGTAGCGGGGGGACCCTACAATGAGCAGTTCTTC,CSGVAGGPYNEQFF
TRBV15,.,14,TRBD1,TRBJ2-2,TGTGCCACCAGCAGAGATCAGGGGGCCGGGGAGCGGTTTTTT,CATSRDQGAGERFF
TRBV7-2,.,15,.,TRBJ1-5,TGTGCCAGCAGCTTAGCCGGGGGAACGGCCCAGCCCCAGCATTTT,CASSLAGGTAQPQHF